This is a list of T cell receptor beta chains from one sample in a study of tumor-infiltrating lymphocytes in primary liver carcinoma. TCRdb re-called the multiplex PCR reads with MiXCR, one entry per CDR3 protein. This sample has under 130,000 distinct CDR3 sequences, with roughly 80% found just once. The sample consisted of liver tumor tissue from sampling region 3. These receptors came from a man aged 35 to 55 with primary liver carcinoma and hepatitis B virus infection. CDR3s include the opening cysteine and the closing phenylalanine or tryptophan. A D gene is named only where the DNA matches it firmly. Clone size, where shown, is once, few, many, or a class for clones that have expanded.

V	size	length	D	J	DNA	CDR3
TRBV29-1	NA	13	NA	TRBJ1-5	TGCAGCGCGGGAGGGGGAACGAATCAGCCACAGCATTTT	CSAGGGTNQPQHF
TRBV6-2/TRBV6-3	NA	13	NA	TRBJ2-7	TGTGCCAGCAAGGGTAGTGGGAGTTACAAGCAGTACTTC	CASKGSGSYKQYF
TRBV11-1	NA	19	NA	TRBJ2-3	TGTGCCAGCAGCCCTGGGGGAAGCTCTATTGGAGCCCGCACAGATATGCAGTATTTT	CASSPGGSSIGARTDMQYF
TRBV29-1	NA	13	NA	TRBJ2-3	TGCAGTGTCCGGAGGGGGGGCGGAGATACGCACTATTTT	CSVRRGGGDTHYF
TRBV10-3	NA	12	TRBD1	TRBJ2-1	TGTGTCACCGAACAGGGGATCGGTGAGCAGTTCTTC	CVTEQGIGEQFF
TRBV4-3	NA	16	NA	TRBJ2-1	TGCGCCAGCAGCCAAGATGTGGTGGGCTCCTATAATGAGCAGTTCTTC	CASSQDVVGSYNEQFF
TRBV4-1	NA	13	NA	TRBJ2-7	TGCGCCCGCAGCCGTCCTCTAGGGGACGAGCAGTACTTC	CARSRPLGDEQYF
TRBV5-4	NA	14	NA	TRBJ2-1	TGTGCCATCAGCTCCTCTGTGACCTACAATGAGCAGCTCTTC	CAISSSVTYNEQLF
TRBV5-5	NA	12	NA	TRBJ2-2	TGTGTCAGCAGACTCGACACCGGGGAGCTGTTTTTT	CVSRLDTGELFF
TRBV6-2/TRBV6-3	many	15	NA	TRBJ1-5	TGTGCCAGCAGCTACAGGGAGGACAGAAATCAGCCCCAGCATTTT	CASSYREDRNQPQHF
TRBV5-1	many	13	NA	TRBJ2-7	TGCGCCAGCAGCACGGACTATACCTACGAGCAGTACTTC	CASSTDYTYEQYF
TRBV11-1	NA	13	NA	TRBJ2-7	TGTGCCAGCGGGGGGAATCGATCCTACGAACAGTACTTC	CASGGNRSYEQYF
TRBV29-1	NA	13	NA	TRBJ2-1	TGCAGCGTTGTCTGGGCCCGGAGCGGTGAGCGGTTCTTC	CSVVWARSGERFF
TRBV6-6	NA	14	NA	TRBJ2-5	TGTGCCAGCAGTTACTTTGGGGACTTGGGGACCCAGTACTTT	CASSYFGDLGTQYF
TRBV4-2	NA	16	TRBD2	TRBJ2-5	TGTGCCAGCAGCCAAGCGCCTAGCGGGTTTCAAGAGACGCAGTACTTC	CASSQAPSGFQETQYF
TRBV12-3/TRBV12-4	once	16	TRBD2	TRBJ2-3	TGTGCCAGCACCTGGGGACTAGAGGGAATCAGCGATATGCAGTATTTT	CASTWGLEGISDMQYF
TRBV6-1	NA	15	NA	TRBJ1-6	TGTGCCAACAGTGAAGTCCAGGGAAATAATTCACCTCTCCACTTT	CANSEVQGNNSPLHF
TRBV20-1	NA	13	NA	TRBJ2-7	TGCAATGCTAGAGGTGGCTTCCGACACGAGCAGTACTTC	CNARGGFRHEQYF
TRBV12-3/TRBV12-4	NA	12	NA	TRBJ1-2	TGTGCCAGCAGTATACAGGCGGGTGGCTACACCTTC	CASSIQAGGYTF
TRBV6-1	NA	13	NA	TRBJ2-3	TGTGCAGCCTCGATGGGTTGGGATCAGCCCCAGTATTTT	CAASMGWDQPQYF
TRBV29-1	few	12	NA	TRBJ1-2	TGCAGCACTGGACAGCGCAACTATGGCTACACCTTC	CSTGQRNYGYTF
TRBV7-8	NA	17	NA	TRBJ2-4	TGTGCCAGCAGCCCCCTTTCCAGCGGATTAACCAAAAACATCCAGTACTTC	CASSPLSSGLTKNIQYF
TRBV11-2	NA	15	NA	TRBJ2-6	TGTGCCACCCAGCGACCGCGCTCTGGGGCCGACGTCCCGACTTTC	CATQRPRSGADVPTF
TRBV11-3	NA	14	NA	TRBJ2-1	TGTGGCAGCAGCTTGACTAGTATTATCGACGATCAGTTCTTC	CGSSLTSIIDDQFF
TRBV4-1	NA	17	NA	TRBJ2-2	TGCGCCAACAGCCAAGACCCTAAGTGGGGGGCGATCGGAGAGCTGTTTTTT	CANSQDPKWGAIGELFF
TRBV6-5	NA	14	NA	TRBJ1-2	TGTGCCAGAAGTTACTCGATGCAGTTAGATAGCTACACCTTC	CARSYSMQLDSYTF
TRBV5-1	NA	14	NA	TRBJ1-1	TGCGCCAGCACACAAGTGGGCGCATATACTGAAGCTTTCTTT	CASTQVGAYTEAFF
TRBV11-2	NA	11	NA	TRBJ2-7	TGTACCAGCACAAAAGGTGTTGAACAGTACTTC	CTSTKGVEQYF
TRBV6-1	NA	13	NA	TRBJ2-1	TGTGCCAGCAGTGAGAGGAAAAACAATGAGCAAATCTTC	CASSERKNNEQIF
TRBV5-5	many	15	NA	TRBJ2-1	TGTGCCAGCAGCCGAAGCGGTCCTTCCTACAATGAGCAGTTCTTC	CASSRSGPSYNEQFF
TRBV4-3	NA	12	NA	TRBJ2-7	TGCGCCAGCAGCGATCTGCCTTACGAGCAGTACTTC	CASSDLPYEQYF
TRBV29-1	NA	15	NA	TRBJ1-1	TGCAACGTTGAAGCGGGGTGGGGAATGAGCACTGAAGCTTTCTTC	CNVEAGWGMSTEAFF
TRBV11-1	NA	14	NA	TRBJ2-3	TGTGTCAGCAGCCCACCCCCTGAAGCAGATACACATTATTTT	CVSSPPPEADTHYF
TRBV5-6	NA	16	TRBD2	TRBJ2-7	TGTGCCAGTAGCTTAAGGGGACTAGCGGGGACCCACGAGCAGTACTTC	CASSLRGLAGTHEQYF
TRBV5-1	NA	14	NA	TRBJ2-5	TGCGCCAGCAGCTTGGTGTTCCATCAAGAGACCCACTACTTC	CASSLVFHQETHYF
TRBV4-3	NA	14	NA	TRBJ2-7	TGCGCCAGCAGCCAAGGTCAGATCTTCTACGAGCAGTACTTC	CASSQGQIFYEQYF
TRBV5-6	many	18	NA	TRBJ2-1	TGTGCCAGCAGCTCCCTACTTAGCGGTTCAAGCTCCTACAATGAGCAGTTCTTC	CASSSLLSGSSSYNEQFF
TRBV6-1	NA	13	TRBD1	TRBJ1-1	TGTGTCAGCAAGATGACAGGGACCCTTGAAGCTTTCTTT	CVSKMTGTLEAFF
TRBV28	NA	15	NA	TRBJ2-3	TGTGCCAGCAGTCGCCTCCCGGAAAGCACAGATATGCAGTATTTT	CASSRLPESTDMQYF
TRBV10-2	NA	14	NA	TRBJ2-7	TGCGTCAACAGCGCCGATATGCGCTCCTACGAGCAGTACTTC	CVNSADMRSYEQYF
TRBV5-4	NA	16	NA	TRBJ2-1	TGTGCCAGTAGCCCCGGTGGAGGGGGCTATGTGGATGAGCAGTTCTTC	CASSPGGGGYVDEQFF
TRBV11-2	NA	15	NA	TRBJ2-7	TGTGCCAGCAGCTCCAGACGGCTTTACGCGCGCGATGAGTACTTC	CASSSRRLYARDEYF
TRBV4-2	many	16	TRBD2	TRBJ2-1	TGTGCCAGCAGCCAAGAGGAGGCGGGAGGGTACAATGAGCAGTTCTTC	CASSQEEAGGYNEQFF
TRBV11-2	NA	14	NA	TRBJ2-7	TGTGTCAACAGCTGCCAGACGGAGGCCTACGAGCAGTACTTC	CVNSCQTEAYEQYF
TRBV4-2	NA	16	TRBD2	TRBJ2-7	TGTGCCAGCAACCAAGAATTCGGGGGGAGCTACAATGAGCAGTACTTC	CASNQEFGGSYNEQYF
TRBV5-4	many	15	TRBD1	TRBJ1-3	TGTGCCAGCAGCTTGGAAGGACAGGCCAGAAACACCATATATTTT	CASSLEGQARNTIYF
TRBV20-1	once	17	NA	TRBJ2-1	TGCAGTGATAGGACTAGAGGGGGCCTGAGCTCCTACAATGAGCAGTTCTTC	CSDRTRGGLSSYNEQFF
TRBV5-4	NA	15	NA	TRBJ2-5	TGTGCCAGCAGTTTGAACGGGGACCGTCAAGAGAGCCAGTACTTC	CASSLNGDRQESQYF
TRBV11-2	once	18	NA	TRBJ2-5	TGTACCATCAGCCCCAGCTCAATCCAGGGTACTGGGCGGGAGACCCAGTACTTC	CTISPSSIQGTGRETQYF
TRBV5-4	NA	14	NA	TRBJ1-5	TGTGCCAGCAGCTTGGATGGACTGTACCAGCCCCAGCATTTT	CASSLDGLYQPQHF
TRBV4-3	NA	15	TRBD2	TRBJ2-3	TGTGCCAGCAACCGAGATGCCCTAGCGGCAGATACGCAGTATTTT	CASNRDALAADTQYF
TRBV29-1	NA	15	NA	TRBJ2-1	TGCAGCGTTGATTTTTCTAGGGCCAATACCAATGAGCTATTCTTC	CSVDFSRANTNELFF
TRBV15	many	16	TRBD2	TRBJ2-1	TGTGCCACCAGCAGGACTAGCGGGCGTAACTACAATGAGCAGTTCTTC	CATSRTSGRNYNEQFF
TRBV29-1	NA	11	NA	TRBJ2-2	TGCAGCGCGGGAGATCCCGTGAAGCTGTTTTTT	CSAGDPVKLFF
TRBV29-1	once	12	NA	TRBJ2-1	TGCAGCGTTGAAGTCCCCAACAATGAGCAGCTCTTC	CSVEVPNNEQLF
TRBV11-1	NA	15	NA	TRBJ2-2	TGTGCCAGCAACTGTACAGGACCTTTCTCCGGGGAGCTGTCTTTT	CASNCTGPFSGELSF